The 26 T cell receptor beta chains below were found in one sample sequenced in a study of CD8 T cells in Susac syndrome. The RNA, about 0.5 to 1 ug, was put through reverse transcription using random hexamers. MiXCR, run by TCRdb on the immunoSEQ multiplex PCR reads, gives a single entry per CDR3 protein. This table holds around 140,000 distinct CDR3 sequences, around 94% found once. Sequencing input: CD4+ T cells from PBMCs. These receptors came from a human donor in good health.

The chain couples TRBV18 to TRBJ2-1; D is undetermined. Looked up from germline, CDR1 is KGHSH and CDR2 is LQKENI. V dropped 6 bases and J dropped 1 base, with 16 bases sitting between them. The CDR3 loop spans 16 amino acids. The CDR3 DNA reads TGTGCCAGCTCTTCCCGACTGGGCGAGTCCTACAATGAGCAGTTCTTC. The encoded protein is CASSSRLGESYNEQFF.

The chain couples TRBV24-1 to TRBJ2-1; the match to TRBD2 covers 15 bases. Germline V gene lookup returns CDR1 KGHDR and CDR2 SFDVKD. This CDR3 region has 16 residues. Losses at the gene ends were 5 bases for V and 6 bases for J; bases not matched to a gene: 4. The CDR3 nucleotides read TGTGCCACCAGTGTTGGGACTAGCGGGAGGTTCAATGAGCAGTTCTTC. It translates to CATSVGTSGRFNEQFF.

The rearrangement joins TRBV4-1 to TRBJ1-1, with D possibly matching TRBD1 (6 bases). V shed 0 bases and J shed 5 bases, with 22 bases lying between them. Per germline, CDR1 MGHRA and CDR2 YSYEKL. CDR3 size: 18 residues. The CDR3: CASSQDRGHRGGKTEAFF. CDR3 bases: TGCGCCAGCAGCCAAGATCGGGGACACCGGGGCGGGAAAACTGAAGCTTTCTTT.

The chain joins TRBV5-1 to TRBJ1-4; unclear D gene. Germline V lookup: CDR1 SGHRS, CDR2 YFSETQ. This CDR3 has 16 amino acids. Trimming took off 1 base at V and 2 bases at J, with 12 bases between the two ends. The CDR3 DNA sequence: TGCGCCAGCAGCTTGAAGCCGGCAAGGACTAATGAAAAACTGTTTTTT. Translating gives CASSLKPARTNEKLFF. Drawing the rest from reference TRBV5-1 and TRBJ1-4, the complete variable domain is KAGVTQTPRYLIKTRGQQVTLSCSPISGHRSVSWYQQTPGQGLQFLFEYFSETQRNKGNFPGRFSGRQFSNSRSEMNVSTLELGDSALYLCASSLKPARTNEKLFFGSGTQLSVL.

As DNA, the CDR3 is TGTGCCAGCAGTTGGACGACAGGGCGAGGCTACACCTTC. The encoded protein is CASSWTTGRGYTF. V and J are TRBV27 and TRBJ1-2; 7 bases fit TRBD1. Trimming removed 4 bases from V and 8 bases from J; junction bases left unmatched: 7. This CDR3 has 13 amino acids. Looked up from germline, CDR1 is MNHEY and CDR2 is SMNVEV (reference sequence).

The chain joins TRBV20-1 to TRBJ1-1, with 8 nucleotides matching TRBD1. Germline trimming cut 1 base from V and 5 bases from J; bases unmatched to any gene: 9. The CDR3 covers 15 residues. Germline V gene data show CDR1 as DFQATT and CDR2 as SNEGSKA (reference sequence). CDR3 in DNA: TGCAGTGCTAGAGCCCGCAGGGGGCCGAGAACTGAAGCTTTCTTT. It translates to CSARARRGPRTEAFF.

This clonotype was seen just once. This chain connects TRBV7-2 to TRBJ2-1; 12 positions agree with TRBD2. CDR1 is SGHTA and CDR2 is FQGNSA in the germline V gene. V lost 4 bases and J lost 12; bases outside the gene matches: 10. This CDR3 has 15 residues. The CDR3 DNA reads as TGTGCCAGCAGCTCGGGACTAGCGGGCTTGGGTGGGCAGTTCTTC. Amino acids: CASSSGLAGLGGQFF.

The chain carries TRBV5-1 and TRBJ1-2, with D perhaps matching TRBD1 (6 bases). V was trimmed by 4 bases and J by 4 bases, leaving 20 bases between them. CDR3 length: 16 residues. The germline V gene has CDR1 SGHRS and CDR2 YFSETQ. The CDR3 sequence is CASSQLLRTASYGYTF. The CDR3 region has the DNA TGCGCCAGCAGCCAACTCCTTCGGACAGCAAGCTATGGCTACACCTTC.

This sequence joins TRBV15 and TRBJ1-2; 8 bases line up with TRBD1. The trim removed 3 bases at V and 8 bases at J, leaving 5 bases unmatched. The germline V gene has CDR1 LNHNV and CDR2 YYDKDF (reference sequence). CDR3 length: 13 residues. CDR3 amino acids: CATSRETGGGYTF. For the CDR3, the DNA is TGTGCCACCAGCAGGGAAACAGGGGGGGGCTACACCTTC.

The DNA of the CDR3 is TGCGCCAGCAGCTCACCGGGGGGCCAAGAGACCCAGTACTTC. Translated: CASSSPGGQETQYF. The J gene is TRBJ2-5, the V gene TRBV5-1; 7 nucleotides align to TRBD2. V was pared by 3 bases and J by 1 base, with 3 bases of the junction left unmatched. From germline, CDR1 is SGHRS and CDR2 YFSETQ. The CDR3 covers 14 residues. Complete variable domain (other parts from reference TRBV5-1 and TRBJ2-5): KAGVTQTPRYLIKTRGQQVTLSCSPISGHRSVSWYQQTPGQGLQFLFEYFSETQRNKGNFPGRFSGRQFSNSRSEMNVSTLELGDSALYLCASSSPGGQETQYFGPGTRLLVL.

This chain joins TRBV19 and TRBJ1-1; D is unclear. Between the trimmed V and J ends, which lost 2 bases and 7 bases, there was a span of 5 bases. The CDR3 is made up of 11 amino acids. Looked up from germline, CDR1 is LNHDA and CDR2 is SQIVND (reference sequence). The CDR3 loop reads CASSIHREAFF. The CDR3, as DNA: TGTGCCAGTAGTATACATCGTGAAGCTTTCTTT.

This clonotype was seen more than once but under ten times. The J gene is TRBJ2-7, the V gene TRBV18; 10 nucleotides align to TRBD1. V shed 6 bases and J 2 bases; nucleotides not matched to a gene: 4. CDR1 and CDR2 from the germline V gene are KGHSH and LQKENI. This CDR3 is built from 14 residues. CDR3 bases: TGTGCCAGCTCGCCGACAGGGGGCCCCTACGAGCAGTACTTC. Protein: CASSPTGGPYEQYF.

The chain has TRBV10-3 and TRBJ1-1; D gene uncertain. CDR1 and CDR2 from the germline V gene are ENHRY and SYGVKD. The ends were cut back, 7 bases at V and 2 bases at J, with 11 bases in the middle. CDR3 length: 13 residues. CDR3 DNA sequence: TGTGCCATCAAAGACACCCTTAACACTGAAGCTTTCTTT. It specifies CAIKDTLNTEAFF.

This sequence joins TRBV9 and TRBJ1-2; D is uncertain. The CDR3 loop spans 12 amino acids. The germline gives CDR1 SGDLS, CDR2 YYNGEE. V lost 2 bases, J lost 4 bases, and 6 bases lay in between. The CDR3 DNA reads TGTGCCAGCAGCGTCGACTCCTATGGCTACACCTTC. This codes for CASSVDSYGYTF.

Here the CDR3 reads CASSLYAGRPENTGELFF. CDR3 bases: TGTGCCAGCAGTTTATATGCGGGAAGGCCGGAAAACACCGGGGAGCTGTTTTTT. V gene TRBV27 combines with J gene TRBJ2-2; maybe TRBD2 (6 bases). Germline CDR1 reads MNHEY; CDR2 reads SMNVEV (reference sequence). CDR3 size: 18 residues. Deletions cut 1 base from V and 2 bases from J, with 17 bases between.

The chain has TRBV10-3 and TRBJ1-1; weak D call: TRBD1 (5 bases). The CDR3 runs to 13 residues. Trimming took off 5 bases at V and 3 bases at J, with 10 bases between the two ends. Germline V CDR1 and CDR2: ENHRY, SYGVKD. The CDR3 here is CAISPRVDTEAFF. The DNA for the CDR3 is TGTGCCATCAGTCCCAGGGTGGACACTGAAGCTTTCTTT.

The sample holds one count of this clonotype. The chain links TRBV7-9 to TRBJ2-3; 10 bases line up with TRBD2. After removal of 2 bases from V and 2 bases from J, the junction contained 1 base not matched to a gene. CDR3 length equals 15 residues. The germline CDR1 and CDR2 sequences are SEHNR and FQNEAQ (reference sequence). CDR3 region: CASSLLAGDTDTQYF. The CDR3 nucleotides read TGTGCCAGCAGCTTACTAGCGGGGGACACAGATACGCAGTATTTT.

J is TRBJ2-7 and V is TRBV20-1; the match to TRBD2 covers 10 bases. The CDR3 covers 12 residues. Per germline, CDR1 DFQATT and CDR2 SNEGSKA (reference sequence). With 7 bases clipped from V and 0 bases from J, the junction kept 0 bases outside the gene matches. The CDR3 reads CSGTSGSYEQYF. Written as DNA, the CDR3 is TGCAGTGGGACTAGCGGCTCCTACGAGCAGTACTTC.

V gene TRBV28 combines with J gene TRBJ2-7, with D perhaps matching TRBD1 (5 bases). This CDR3 comprises 13 residues. Germline CDR1 MDHEN, CDR2 SYDVKM. Trimming took 5 bases from V and 3 from J, leaving 11 bases between them. The CDR3 nucleotides are TGTGCCAGCAGTCAGGGCCCCCACTACGAGCAGTACTTC. Translation gives CASSQGPHYEQYF.

The genes are TRBV7-2 and TRBJ1-4, with D hard to call. CDR3 length: 15 amino acids. V shed 3 bases and J shed 0 bases, with 8 bases lying between them. CDR1 is SGHTA, CDR2 FQGNSA, per germline. Written as DNA, the CDR3 is TGTGCCAGCAGCTTCCTAGCTGCAACTAATGAAAAACTGTTTTTT. It yields the protein CASSFLAATNEKLFF.

The chain employs TRBV20-1 and TRBJ2-5; tentative D call: TRBD1 (6 bases). The CDR3 runs 14 residues. The germline V and J ends were trimmed by 6 bases and 4 bases, with 18 bases remaining between them. CDR1 DFQATT and CDR2 SNEGSKA come from the germline V gene (reference sequence). CDR3 protein: CSAPQGSPRETQYF. CDR3 DNA sequence: TGCAGTGCACCTCAGGGGTCTCCCCGAGAGACCCAGTACTTC.

The chain couples TRBV24-1 to TRBJ1-5; TRBD1 is a possible D gene (6 bases). CDR1 and CDR2 from the germline V gene are KGHDR and SFDVKD. V dropped 5 bases and J dropped 7 bases, with 11 bases sitting between them. The CDR3 has 13 residues. CDR3 loop: CATSGAGEQPQHF. CDR3 nucleotide sequence: TGTGCCACCAGTGGGGCAGGGGAACAGCCCCAGCATTTT.

V and J are TRBV5-1 and TRBJ2-5, with D unclear. V lost 2 bases and J 2 bases, leaving 7 bases between the germline ends. This CDR3 has 13 residues. In germline, CDR1 is SGHRS, CDR2 YFSETQ. The CDR3 is CASSFPGQETQYF. CDR3 sequence (DNA): TGCGCCAGCAGCTTCCCAGGTCAAGAGACCCAGTACTTC. Supplemented by reference TRBV5-1 and TRBJ2-5, the full variable domain reads KAGVTQTPRYLIKTRGQQVTLSCSPISGHRSVSWYQQTPGQGLQFLFEYFSETQRNKGNFPGRFSGRQFSNSRSEMNVSTLELGDSALYLCASSFPGQETQYFGPGTRLLVL.

The V gene is TRBV7-2, the J gene TRBJ2-5, with D possibly TRBD2 on 5 matching bases. The germline gives CDR1 SGHTA, CDR2 FQGNSA. The CDR3 runs to 16 residues. The germline V and J ends were trimmed by 0 bases and 10 bases, with 21 bases remaining between them. The chain's CDR3 is CASSLADPPLAFGQYF. The CDR3 DNA reads TGTGCCAGCAGCTTAGCAGACCCCCCTTTAGCGTTCGGCCAGTACTTC. Full variable domain (missing parts from reference TRBV7-2 and TRBJ2-5): GAGVSQSPSNKVTEKGKDVELRCDPISGHTALYWYRQSLGQGLEFLIYFQGNSAPDKSGLPSDRFSAERTGGSVSTLTIQRTQQEDSAVYLCASSLADPPLAFGQYFGPGTRLLVL.

CDR3 loop: CASRLSGSEKLFF. DNA for the CDR3: TGTGCCAGCAGACTCAGCGGATCGGAAAAACTGTTTTTT. This chain joins TRBV27 and TRBJ1-4, with no clear D. The CDR3 is made up of 13 amino acids. The V gene's germline CDR1 is MNHEY and CDR2 SMNVEV (reference sequence). V was shortened by 6 bases and J by 8 bases, with 13 bases between the two germline ends.

The chain links TRBV3-1 to TRBJ1-3; D remains unclear. CDR3 length: 14 amino acids. Germline CDR1 and CDR2: LGHDT and YNNKEL (reference sequence). V gave up 0 bases and J gave up 6 bases, with 9 bases separating them. The CDR3: CASSQEAAVNTIYF. In nucleotides, the CDR3 is TGTGCCAGCAGCCAAGAGGCGGCGGTAAACACCATATATTTT.